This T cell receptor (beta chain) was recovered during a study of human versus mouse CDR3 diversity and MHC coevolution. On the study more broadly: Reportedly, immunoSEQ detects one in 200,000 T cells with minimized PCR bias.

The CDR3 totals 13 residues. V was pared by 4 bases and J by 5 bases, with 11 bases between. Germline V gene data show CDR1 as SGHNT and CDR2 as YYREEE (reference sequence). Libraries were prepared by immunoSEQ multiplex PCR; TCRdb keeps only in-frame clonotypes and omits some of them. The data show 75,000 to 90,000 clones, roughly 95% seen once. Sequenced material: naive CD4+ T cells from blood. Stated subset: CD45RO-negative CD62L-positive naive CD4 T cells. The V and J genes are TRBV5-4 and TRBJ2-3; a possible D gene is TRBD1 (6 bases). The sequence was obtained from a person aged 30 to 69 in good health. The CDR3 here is CASSTRGGDTQYF. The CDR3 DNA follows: TGTGCCAGCAGCACGAGAGGGGGAGATACGCAGTATTTT.